These T cell receptor beta chains were read from a single sample in a study of shared clonotypes between healthy human individuals. Method: immunoSEQ multiplex PCR; TCRdb's copy keeps in-frame clones and lacks some. This sample has about 560,000 clones, with around 81% found just once. Material for sequencing was PBMCs. These receptors were collected from a woman aged 40 to 55 in good health. Some clones in this sample may be carry-over from other donors' samples. CDR3s include the opening cysteine and the closing phenylalanine or tryptophan.

TRBV27	TRBJ1-6	CASSFGRGVGSSYNSPLHF
TRBV7-8	TRBJ2-5	CASSLRIQREETQYF
TRBV15	TRBJ1-4	CATSRDRPGLNEKLFF
TRBV9	TRBJ2-3	CASSVGRLTDTQYF
TRBV9	TRBJ2-3	CASSVVSTDTQYF
TRBV27	TRBJ2-1	CASSLRRRRDLRNEQFF
TRBV6-6	TRBJ2-3	CASSPGPSADTQYF
TRBV12-2	TRBJ1-2	CASRLVLESGTANYGYTF
TRBV4-3	TRBJ2-7	CASSQGVSGGPSEQYF
TRBV4-3	TRBJ2-7	CASSQDIGLAAYEQYF
TRBV19	TRBJ1-4	CASQSRGDATNEKLFF
TRBV9	TRBJ2-3	CASSNSDGPRRDTQYF
TRBV18	TRBJ1-5	CASSPPGSNQPQHF
TRBV7-2	TRBJ2-7	CASSLDRGPYEQYF
TRBV11-2	TRBJ1-2	CASSSSGGYGYTF
TRBV29-1	TRBJ2-1	CSVDSPGLAGGFYNEQFF
TRBV6-5	TRBJ2-3	CASSYGGISTDTQYF
TRBV5-8	TRBJ2-3	CASSSWTNTDTQYF
TRBV5-1	TRBJ1-1	CASSPEGRVKNTEAFF
TRBV25-1	TRBJ2-3	CASTAPGGADTQYF
TRBV28	TRBJ1-2	CASSLGGERAFGYTF
TRBV6-1	TRBJ2-7	CASSEALQLRNEQYF
TRBV7-8	TRBJ2-1	CASSRRTSGNDNEQFF
TRBV5-6	TRBJ2-7	CASSLFGNSYEQYF
TRBV29-1	TRBJ2-1	CSVLSREGISYNEQFF
TRBV11-1	TRBJ2-1	CASSLNLGTNEQFF
TRBV12-5	TRBJ2-1	CASGLVKAGGSYNEQFF
TRBV28	TRBJ1-2	CASSLGMRGWSYGYTF
TRBV5-1	TRBJ1-1	CASSQVGVARSGTEAFF
TRBV2	TRBJ2-5	CAELAGGETQYF
TRBV13	TRBJ2-3	CASSLGGLAGTDTQYF
TRBV27	TRBJ1-3	CASPALYCFSGNTIYF
TRBV5-1	TRBJ2-5	CASSFGLAGETQYF
TRBV2	TRBJ2-7	CASSRDTYEQYF
TRBV7-2	TRBJ2-1	CASSLAPVGGVNEQFF
TRBV21-1	TRBJ2-5	CASSKGGLEETQYF
TRBV6-1	TRBJ1-5	CASSHPGVGVSQHF
TRBV28	TRBJ2-7	CASSLGGFYEQYF
TRBV6-5	TRBJ1-1	CASSQGDSHTEAFF
TRBV2	TRBJ2-5	CASSEGRGAETQYF
TRBV28	TRBJ2-3	CASSSAEKVDTQYF
TRBV6-1	TRBJ2-7	CATRRDREYEQYF
TRBV18	TRBJ1-5	CASSQGQGRSNQPQHF
TRBV29-1	TRBJ2-1	CSVQREEQFF
TRBV5-5	TRBJ2-1	CASISRLGGDNEQFF
TRBV6-6	TRBJ1-4	CASSWRSNEKLFF
TRBV7-8	TRBJ2-3	CASSLGLAGTDTQYF
TRBV19	TRBJ2-7	CASSNSGRREQYF
TRBV6-5	TRBJ1-2	CASSYSVRFYGYTF
TRBV18	TRBJ1-1	CASSPISGGTEAFF
TRBV29-1	TRBJ2-5	CSVVTGETQYF
TRBV29-1	TRBJ1-1	CSVRPRTGLTEAFF
TRBV27	-	CASSLAAGGGGYEQYF
TRBV27	TRBJ2-1	CASSQTSGRVYNEQFF